Below, 30 T cell receptor beta chains from the same sample are listed, as sequenced in a study of blood T cell repertoires in COVID-19. Assay used: immunoSEQ multiplex PCR; TCRdb lists only in-frame clones, some missing. The sample has about 280,000 clones; around 85% are singletons. What was sequenced was peripheral blood. The receptors were gathered from a man aged 50 or older with active or convalescent COVID-19.

This sequence joins TRBV11-2 and TRBJ1-1; D is perhaps TRBD1 (6 bases). Trimming cost V 4 bases and J 8 bases, with 8 bases left between them. This CDR3 has 11 residues. Per germline, CDR1 SGHAT and CDR2 FQNNGV. The CDR3 reads CASSSTGEAFF. CDR3 bases: TGTGCCAGCAGCTCGACAGGCGAAGCTTTCTTT. The full variable domain, rest sourced from reference TRBV11-2 and TRBJ1-1, is EAGVAQSPRYKIIEKRQSVAFWCNPISGHATLYWYQQILGQGPKLLIQFQNNGVVDDSQLPKDRFSAERLKGVDSTLKIQPAKLEDSAVYLCASSSTGEAFFGQGTRLTVV.

J is TRBJ1-1 and V is TRBV30; D is possibly TRBD1 (6 bases). Germline loops: CDR1 GTSNPN, CDR2 SVGIG (reference sequence). CDR3 length: 12 amino acids. Trimming pared 3 bases from V and 8 bases from J, leaving 13 bases between. The CDR3 nucleotides read TGTGCCTGGAGCCGCGGACAGCGGGAAGCTTTCTTT. Its protein is CAWSRGQREAFF.

This clone was seen a handful of times. The chain is built from TRBV9 and TRBJ2-2; D might be TRBD2 (6 bases). The V gene's germline CDR1 is SGDLS and CDR2 YYNGEE. CDR3 length equals 15 residues. V was shortened by 4 bases and J by 2 bases, with 12 bases between the two germline ends. CDR3 protein: CASSWGTLNTGELFF. The DNA of the CDR3 is TGTGCCAGCAGCTGGGGGACTCTCAACACCGGGGAGCTGTTTTTT.

The rearrangement uses TRBV5-4 and TRBJ2-7, with 7 positions matching TRBD1. V was clipped by 4 bases and J by 6 bases; unmatched bases: 7. Germline V gene lookup returns CDR1 SGHNT and CDR2 YYREEE (reference sequence). This CDR3 has 13 amino acids. CDR3 sequence reads: CASSRDRPSEQYF. CDR3 in DNA: TGTGCCAGCAGCCGGGACAGACCATCCGAGCAGTACTTC. The variable domain in full, completed from reference TRBV5-4 and TRBJ2-7, reads ETGVTQSPTHLIKTRGQQVTLRCSSQSGHNTVSWYQQALGQGPQFIFQYYREEENGRGNFPPRFSGLQFPNYSSELNVNALELDDSALYLCASSRDRPSEQYFGPGTRLTVT.

The chain is built from TRBV3-1 (or the pseudogene TRBV3-2) and TRBJ1-1; possible D gene TRBD1, 5 bases. Trimming shortened V by 4 bases and J by 0 bases, and 9 bases separated the two germline ends. The CDR3 has 14 residues. Germline values: CDR1 LGHDT, CDR2 YNNKEL (reference sequence). CDR3 sequence (DNA): TGTGCCAGCAGCCGCAGGGAACTGAACACTGAAGCTTTCTTT. It is translated as CASSRRELNTEAFF.

This chain links TRBV5-1 with TRBJ2-7, with 11 bases aligning to TRBD2. Trimming cost V 4 bases and J 7 bases; bases outside gene matches: 7. The CDR3 is 14 residues long. Germline assignment: CDR1 SGHRS and CDR2 YFSETQ. In DNA form, the CDR3 reads TGCGCCAGCAGCATTACTAGCGGGAGTGGGGAGCAGTACTTC. This gives the protein CASSITSGSGEQYF.

The chain joins TRBV6-6 to TRBJ1-2; 8 bases line up with TRBD1. The CDR3 runs to 15 residues. Germline trimming cut 6 bases from V and 6 bases from J; bases unmatched to any gene: 12. Looked up from germline, CDR1 is MNHNY and CDR2 is SVGAGI (reference sequence). The chain's CDR3 is CASSAGQGAHNGYTF. The CDR3 bases are TGTGCCAGCAGCGCCGGCCAGGGGGCGCATAATGGCTACACCTTC.

J is TRBJ1-1 and V is TRBV7-9; 7 bases line up with TRBD1. The CDR3 sequence is 13 residues long. Germline CDR1 reads SEHNR; CDR2 reads FQNEAQ (reference sequence). V was pared by 2 bases and J by 4 bases, with 1 base of the junction left unmatched. The CDR3 spells CASSLTGVTEAFF. CDR3 in DNA: TGTGCCAGCAGCTTAACAGGGGTCACTGAAGCTTTCTTT.

This clone was recorded only once. The CDR3 spells CASSRERNQPQHF. The CDR3 bases are TGTGCCAGTAGCCGAGAGAGGAATCAGCCCCAGCATTTT. V usage is TRBV19 and J usage is TRBJ1-5, with D unclear. V lost 6 bases, J lost 4 bases, and 10 bases lay in between. Per germline, CDR1 LNHDA and CDR2 SQIVND (reference sequence). The CDR3 has 13 amino acids.

The rearrangement joins TRBV5-6 to TRBJ2-3, with 8 bases fitting TRBD1. CDR3 length: 14 residues. V trimming: 6 bases; J trimming: 2 bases; junction bases outside the gene matches: 5. Germline lookup yields CDR1 SGHDT and CDR2 YYEEEE. This CDR3 reads CASTTGAVTDTQYF. Written as DNA, the CDR3 is TGTGCCAGCACGACAGGGGCGGTCACAGATACGCAGTATTTT.

As for this clone: Mismatch with germline at one junction end may stem from a read error. The chain recombines TRBV3-1 (or the pseudogene TRBV3-2) with TRBJ2-5; D may be TRBD2 (7 bases). This CDR3 spans 12 amino acids. Germline V CDR1 and CDR2: LGHDT, YNNKEL (reference sequence). CDR3 coding DNA: TGTGCCAGCAGCCAGGGGGAGGGGGTACCGCACTTC. This codes for CASSQGEGVPHF.

This chain links TRBV2 with TRBJ2-3; D possibly corresponds to TRBD2 (5 bases). V was clipped by 3 bases and J by 8 bases, with 9 bases between them. The CDR3 runs to 12 residues. Germline V lookup: CDR1 SNHLY, CDR2 FYNNEI. CDR3 sequence: CASSERVPTQYF. In DNA form, the CDR3 reads TGTGCCAGCAGTGAGAGGGTACCTACGCAGTATTTT.

The sample holds one count of this clone. This chain links TRBV2 with TRBJ2-6, with 9 bases fitting TRBD1. This CDR3 contains 20 residues. Germline V gene sequence: CDR1 SNHLY, CDR2 FYNNEI. The trim removed 3 bases at V and 1 base at J, leaving 13 bases unmatched. For the CDR3, the DNA is TGTGCCAGCAGTGATCAAACGGCGGGACAGGGACTTTCTGGGGCCAACGTCCTGACTTTC. Translation gives CASSDQTAGQGLSGANVLTF.

The chain links TRBV3-1 (or the pseudogene TRBV3-2) to TRBJ2-7; the match to TRBD2 covers 12 bases. Germline V CDR1 and CDR2: LGHDT, YNNKEL (reference sequence). The CDR3 consists of 23 residues. Trimming took 1 base from V and 7 from J; bases not matched to a gene: 29. The CDR3 DNA reads as TGTGCCAGCAGCCAAGTGTTTAGGATTTATGGGAGGACTAGCGGGATACCACACTGGGAGCAGTACTTC. Its translation: CASSQVFRIYGRTSGIPHWEQYF.

This clone was counted a single time. The rearrangement links TRBV7-9 to TRBJ2-5; D gene uncertain. The CDR3 consists of 13 residues. V shed 5 bases and J shed 0 bases, with 7 bases lying between them. CDR1 SEHNR and CDR2 FQNEAQ come from the germline V gene (reference sequence). The CDR3 bases are TGTGCCAGCAGCCGACTGAACCAAGAGACCCAGTACTTC. Protein product: CASSRLNQETQYF. Using reference TRBV7-9 and TRBJ2-5 for the parts outside the CDR3, the full variable domain is DTGVSQNPRHKITKRGQNVTFRCDPISEHNRLYWYRQTLGQGPEFLTYFQNEAQLEKSRLLSDRFSAERPKGSFSTLEIQRTEQGDSAMYLCASSRLNQETQYFGPGTRLLVL.

The chain uses TRBV27 and TRBJ1-6; possible D gene TRBD1, 6 bases. This CDR3 region has 16 residues. V lost 4 bases and J lost 7, with 17 bases in between. The germline gives CDR1 MNHEY, CDR2 SMNVEV (reference sequence). As DNA, the CDR3 is TGTGCCAGCAGTTCAGGCACCGGGACACCCAATTCACCCCTCCACTTT. Amino acids: CASSSGTGTPNSPLHF.

The gene calls are TRBV5-1 and TRBJ2-7, with TRBD2 identical over 14 bases. The germline V gene encodes CDR1 SGHRS and CDR2 YFSETQ. This CDR3 comprises 16 residues. Trimming removed 6 bases from V and 1 base from J; junction bases left unmatched: 6. The CDR3 is CASTRTSGRTSYEQYF. The CDR3 DNA is TGCGCCAGCACCCGGACTAGCGGGAGGACTTCCTACGAGCAGTACTTC.

This clone was seen only once. The V gene is TRBV19, the J gene TRBJ2-1, with D possibly being TRBD1 (7 bases). The CDR3 runs to 16 residues. Between the trimmed V and J ends, which lost 6 bases and 0 bases, there was a span of 15 bases. Germline lookup yields CDR1 LNHDA and CDR2 SQIVND (reference sequence). The CDR3 region is CASRVAAGGSYNEQFF. The DNA for the CDR3 is TGTGCCAGTAGGGTAGCGGCAGGGGGCTCCTACAATGAGCAGTTCTTC.

This rearrangement joins TRBV6-5 to TRBJ2-3, with D perhaps TRBD2 (5 bases). Trimming stripped 7 bases from V and 7 bases from J, with 15 bases between. This CDR3 has 13 amino acids. CDR1 is MNHEY, CDR2 SVGAGI, per germline. CDR3 amino acids: CASIQRVPYTQYF. In nucleotides, the CDR3 is TGTGCCAGCATCCAGAGGGTCCCATATACGCAGTATTTT.

The sample holds one count of this clone. The rearrangement uses TRBV9 and TRBJ2-1; tentative D call: TRBD2 (5 bases). The V end lost 0 bases, the J end lost 2 bases, and 9 bases lay between the germline ends. The germline V gene encodes CDR1 SGDLS and CDR2 YYNGEE. The CDR3 extends over 15 amino acids. The CDR3, as DNA: TGTGCCAGCAGCGTAGGTAGCGATGCCTACAATGAGCAGTTCTTC. This gives the protein CASSVGSDAYNEQFF.

V and J are TRBV5-4 and TRBJ1-2; D is perhaps TRBD1 (5 bases). Trimming left V 3 bases short and J 4 bases short, with 22 bases between. The CDR3 is 17 amino acids. CDR1 and CDR2 from the germline V gene are SGHNT and YYREEE (reference sequence). The CDR3 loop reads CASSSPGSIGVFYGYTF. The CDR3 region has the DNA TGTGCCAGCAGCTCCCCGGGCTCAATAGGGGTCTTCTATGGCTACACCTTC.

J is TRBJ1-2 and V is TRBV6-6, with TRBD1 as a possible D gene (5 bases). V was cut by 10 bases and J by 8 bases, with 20 bases left in between. CDR3 length: 13 residues. Per the germline V gene, CDR1 is MNHNY and CDR2 is SVGAGI (reference sequence). DNA of the CDR3: TGTGCCACCTCCATTGGAGGGGCAATCGGCTACACCTTC. Its translation: CATSIGGAIGYTF.

The rearrangement joins TRBV7-2 to TRBJ1-2; 7 nucleotides align to TRBD1. The germline V gene encodes CDR1 SGHTA and CDR2 FQGNSA. Unmatched junction bases numbered 10, after V lost 1 base and J lost 8 bases. The CDR3 runs to 15 residues. Here the CDR3 DNA reads TGTGCCAGCAGCTTAGGTCAGGACAGGTGGTACGGCTACACCTTC. This sequence encodes CASSLGQDRWYGYTF.

The chain couples TRBV10-3 to TRBJ2-1; 7 bases fit TRBD1. V was pared by 5 bases and J by 3 bases, with 7 bases of the junction left unmatched. CDR1 and CDR2 (germline): ENHRY, SYGVKD. The CDR3 contains 15 residues. The CDR3 protein is CAISSDRDLYNEQFF. DNA of the CDR3: TGTGCCATCAGTTCCGACAGGGACCTCTACAATGAGCAGTTCTTC.

V usage is TRBV5-7 and J usage is TRBJ2-1; 7 positions agree with TRBD2. TRBV5-7 is an ORF, with its function uncertain. V lost 4 bases and J lost 7; bases outside the gene matches: 14. The CDR3 runs to 16 residues. In DNA, the CDR3 is TGTGCCAGCAGCCAGTCGGCGGGAGAATCCACGAATGAGCAGTTCTTC. Protein sequence: CASSQSAGESTNEQFF.

The chain is built from TRBV30 and TRBJ2-7, with D perhaps TRBD2 (6 bases). The CDR3 sequence is 17 residues long. Per the germline V gene, CDR1 is GTSNPN and CDR2 is SVGIG (reference sequence). The V and J ends lost 0 bases and 0 bases respectively, with 18 bases between them. The CDR3 DNA is TGTGCCTGGAGTGTACGAGGGACTTCTAGAGGCTCCTACGAGCAGTACTTC. Translating gives CAWSVRGTSRGSYEQYF. The full variable domain, with the rest looked up from reference TRBV30 and TRBJ2-7, is SQTIHQWPATLVQPVGSPLSLECTVEGTSNPNLYWYRQAAGRGLQLLFYSVGIGQISSEVPQNLSASRPQDRQFILSSKKLLLSDSGFYLCAWSVRGTSRGSYEQYFGPGTRLTVT.

The chain links TRBV7-2 to TRBJ1-3; D remains ambiguous. This CDR3 is 14 amino acids long. The germline V gene encodes CDR1 SGHTA and CDR2 FQGNSA. Trimming shortened V by 5 bases and J by 3 bases, and 11 bases separated the two germline ends. DNA for the CDR3: TGTGCCAGCAGCCCGTCCCGGGGTGGAAACACCATATATTTT. It encodes CASSPSRGGNTIYF.

V and J are TRBV29-1 and TRBJ1-4; D unresolved. The CDR3 has 12 amino acids. Trimming took 5 bases from V and 6 from J, leaving 10 bases between them. Looked up from germline, CDR1 is SQVTM and CDR2 is ANQGSEA. The CDR3 spells CSVIDTDEKLFF. The CDR3 bases are TGCAGCGTTATAGACACTGATGAAAAACTGTTTTTT.

The chain combines TRBV5-5 with TRBJ1-5; D remains unclear. The CDR3 extends over 13 amino acids. The V end was cut by 1 base, the J end by 9 bases, with 11 bases between. Germline CDR1 and CDR2: SGHKS and YYEKEE (reference sequence). The CDR3 sequence: CASSLSDRAPQHF. The DNA of the CDR3 is TGTGCCAGCAGCTTGTCCGATCGAGCGCCCCAGCATTTT.

This clone was recorded only once. The chain combines TRBV28 with TRBJ1-2; D remains ambiguous. V was pared by 3 bases and J by 5 bases, with 10 bases between. The CDR3 runs to 13 residues. Germline V gives CDR1 MDHEN, CDR2 SYDVKM. This CDR3 is CASSLGISYGYTF. CDR3 in DNA: TGTGCCAGCAGTTTGGGCATCTCGTATGGCTACACCTTC.